Sequencing of this T cell receptor beta chain was carried out in a study of vaccination and CD4 T cells after COVID-19. The CDR3 contains 15 residues. With V trimmed by 4 bases and J by 5 bases, 11 bases remained unmatched. CDR1 is SGHTS, CDR2 YDEGEE, per germline. The treatment denotes: roughly ten-day PBMC culture with coronavirus spike peptide pools or control peptides (ViraFEST assay). Sequencing of the DNA from cultured CD4+ T cells was carried out with the Oncomine TCR Beta short-read assay. TCRdb fed the PCR reads into MiXCR, producing one record per CDR3 protein. Of more than 15,000 distinct CDR3 sequences listed, 40% to 65% are singletons. Remarks on this clonotype: The target antigen is unknown.

The chain carries TRBV5-8 and TRBJ2-5, with TRBD2 matching 7 bases. Sequenced: CD4+ T cells from blood, cultured in vitro. This clonotype was obtained from a human donor who had recovered from COVID-19. For the CDR3, the DNA is TGTGCCAGCAGCCCCAGACTAGCCTATGGCGAGACCCAGTACTTC. Protein product: CASSPRLAYGETQYF.